This passage covers 20 T cell receptor beta chains from one sample sequenced in a study of blood T cells in healthy people across ages. Through a sample-barcoded 5' primer and a J-beta primer mix, a second PCR was run for roughly 7 to 11 cycles. TCRdb itself ran the 5' RACE reads through MiXCR, one entry per CDR3 protein. The table shows roughly 680,000 distinct CDR3 sequences, with 45% to 60% occurring only once. The sequencing input was blood. All receptors derive from a woman over 75 in good health.

This clonotype showed up just a few times. The chain employs TRBV9 and TRBJ2-3, with D perhaps TRBD2 (6 bases). The CDR3 extends over 16 amino acids. V shed 0 bases and J shed 0 bases, with 11 bases lying between them. CDR1 is SGDLS, CDR2 YYNGEE, per germline. This CDR3 reads CASSVGAGPSTDTQYF. The DNA of the CDR3 is TGTGCCAGCAGCGTAGGGGCGGGGCCTAGCACAGATACGCAGTATTTT. Complete variable domain (other parts from reference TRBV9 and TRBJ2-3): DSGVTQTPKHLITATGQRVTLRCSPRSGDLSVYWYQQSLDQGLQFLIQYYNGEERAKGNILERFSAQQFPDLHSELNLSSLELGDSALYFCASSVGAGPSTDTQYFGPGTRLTVL.

This clonotype was recorded many times. The rearrangement uses TRBV29-1 and TRBJ2-5; possibly TRBD1 for D (5 bases). The CDR3 is made up of 13 amino acids. V was trimmed by 7 bases and J by 2 bases, leaving 14 bases between them. Germline V gene lookup returns CDR1 SQVTM and CDR2 ANQGSEA. This chain's CDR3 is CSALQVIQETQYF. CDR3 DNA sequence: TGCAGCGCCCTACAGGTGATACAAGAGACCCAGTACTTC. The full variable domain, completed using reference TRBV29-1 and TRBJ2-5, is SAVISQKPSRDICQRGTSLTIQCQVDSQVTMMFWYRQQPGQSLTLIATANQGSEATYESGFVIDKFPISRPNLTFSTLTVSNMSPEDSSIYLCSALQVIQETQYFGPGTRLLVL.

This clonotype was recorded only once. The junction shows a germline mismatch at one end, possibly a read error. This chain uses TRBV5-1 with TRBJ1-2; D gene unclear. The CDR3 extends over 12 amino acids. Germline lookup yields CDR1 SGHRS and CDR2 YFSETQ. The CDR3 sequence is CTSSPVRDGYTF. The CDR3 DNA reads as TGCACCAGCAGCCCCGTTAGGGATGGCTACACCTTC.

This clonotype was detected many times. V and J are TRBV18 and TRBJ2-1, with a tentative D call TRBD2 (6 bases). Germline CDR1 and CDR2: KGHSH and LQKENI. The CDR3 covers 18 residues. Between the trimmed V and J ends, which lost 3 bases and 0 bases, there was a span of 18 bases. CDR3 nucleotide sequence: TGTGCCAGCTCACCTAAGACTCTAGCGCCGAGCTCCTACAATGAGCAGTTCTTC. Translated: CASSPKTLAPSSYNEQFF.

This clonotype turned up a few times. V usage is TRBV11-2 and J usage is TRBJ2-3, with a weak D call TRBD2 (6 bases). The CDR3 spans 13 residues. CDR1 is SGHAT, CDR2 FQNNGV, per germline. The ends were cut back, 8 bases at V and 1 base at J, with 10 bases in the middle. CDR3 region: CASGTAGTDTQYF. DNA of the CDR3: TGTGCCAGCGGGACTGCAGGCACAGATACGCAGTATTTT.

The chain employs TRBV9 and TRBJ1-1, with unresolved D. The germline V gene encodes CDR1 SGDLS and CDR2 YYNGEE. The V and J ends lost 1 base and 4 bases respectively, with 17 bases between them. The CDR3 runs to 16 residues. CDR3 sequence reads: CASSVRSGPIGTEAFF. For the CDR3, the DNA is TGTGCCAGCAGCGTAAGGTCAGGCCCGATCGGCACTGAAGCTTTCTTT.

CDR3 amino acids: CASTTGPPSYEQYF. The CDR3 region has the DNA TGTGCCAGCACGACAGGGCCCCCTAGCTACGAGCAGTACTTC. The rearrangement joins TRBV2 to TRBJ2-7, with 7 bases aligning to TRBD1. Germline loops: CDR1 SNHLY, CDR2 FYNNEI. V lost 7 bases, J lost 3 bases, and 9 bases stayed unmatched. This CDR3 spans 14 amino acids.

The genes are TRBV20-1 and TRBJ1-5, with D possibly matching TRBD1 (5 bases). Germline lookup yields CDR1 DFQATT and CDR2 SNEGSKA (reference sequence). V shed 6 bases and J shed 0 bases, with 12 bases lying between them. CDR3 size: 14 residues. CDR3 sequence reads: CSAPDRLSNQPQHF. In DNA form, the CDR3 reads TGCAGTGCCCCTGACAGACTTAGCAATCAGCCCCAGCATTTT.

J is TRBJ2-1 and V is TRBV7-9; D unclear. Trimming took off 7 bases at V and 5 bases at J, with 12 bases between the two ends. Germline V CDR1 and CDR2: SEHNR, FQNEAQ (reference sequence). The CDR3 loop spans 13 amino acids. Here the CDR3 reads CASTPPSHNEQFF. The CDR3 nucleotides read TGTGCCAGCACACCCCCAAGTCACAATGAGCAGTTCTTC.

Many counts were recorded for this clonotype. This sequence joins TRBV3-1 and TRBJ2-7, with TRBD1 matching over 7 bases. The CDR3 has 14 residues. CDR1 LGHDT and CDR2 YNNKEL come from the germline V gene (reference sequence). V shed 6 bases, J shed 5 bases, and the junction held 10 bases outside the gene matches. The CDR3 DNA is TGTGCCAGCAGTAACAGGGGAACATCTAACGAGCAGTACTTC. As protein: CASSNRGTSNEQYF.

At least ten counts were recorded for this clonotype. The chain links TRBV4-1 to TRBJ2-5; 11 bases are a match to TRBD2. V shed 4 bases, J shed 2 bases, and the junction held 6 bases outside the gene matches. CDR1 and CDR2 (germline): MGHRA, YSYEKL. This CDR3 contains 16 residues. The CDR3 here is CASSLRGLAAQETQYF. CDR3 DNA: TGCGCCAGCAGCCTCAGGGGACTAGCGGCTCAAGAGACCCAGTACTTC.

To note about this clonotype: Given a much more abundant clone one base away, this may be a read error. The chain uses TRBV15 and TRBJ2-4; TRBD2 might be the D (5 bases). Germline values: CDR1 LNHNV, CDR2 YYDKDF (reference sequence). This CDR3 has 17 amino acids. The CDR3 reads CATSRDRATLAKNVQYF. The DNA of the CDR3 is TGTGCCACCAGCAGAGATCGGGCGACCCTAGCCAAAAACGTTCAGTACTTC.

The rearrangement uses TRBV5-1 and TRBJ2-1; D is possibly TRBD1 (7 bases). This CDR3 is 13 amino acids long. Deletions cut 2 bases from V and 8 bases from J, with 11 bases between. Germline V gives CDR1 SGHRS, CDR2 YFSETQ. CDR3 region: CASSFGGGDEQFF. The CDR3 bases are TGCGCCAGCAGCTTTGGAGGGGGCGATGAGCAGTTCTTC.

This clonotype was seen only a few times. With a much larger clone just one base away, this may be a read error. The V call is TRBV7-9, the J call TRBJ2-1; D perhaps matches TRBD1 (7 bases). The J call may not be correct, given that the DNA end is closer to TRBJ2-7. The CDR3 sequence is 15 residues long. The germline gives CDR1 SEHNR, CDR2 FQNEAQ (reference sequence). In DNA form, the CDR3 reads TGTGCCAGCAGCCAGGGGGGCCGTTCCTACAATGAGCAGTACTTC. Encoded protein: CASSQGGRSYNEQYF.

The rearrangement links TRBV12-3 or TRBV12-4 to TRBJ2-7; 10 positions match TRBD2. The length of the CDR3 is 12 residues. V shed 6 bases and J 12 bases; nucleotides not matched to a gene: 8. The DNA of the CDR3 is TGTGCCAGCAGCCCCTTAGCGGGGGGCCTGTACTTC. Its translation is CASSPLAGGLYF.

V gene TRBV12-3 or TRBV12-4 combines with J gene TRBJ1-2; TRBD1 might be the D (5 bases). Deletions cut 0 bases from V and 3 bases from J, with 14 bases between. This CDR3 contains 16 residues. CDR3 residues: CASSLARGRGDYGYTF. As DNA, the CDR3 is TGTGCCAGCAGTTTAGCTCGGGGACGGGGGGACTATGGCTACACCTTC.

This clonotype came up a few times. A read error may be the cause here, since a much bigger clone is one base away. The gene calls are TRBV5-1 and TRBJ2-7, with 11 bases lining up with TRBD2. CDR1 SGHRS and CDR2 YFSETQ come from the germline V gene. V trimming: 3 bases; J trimming: 7 bases; junction bases outside the gene matches: 9. The CDR3 sequence is 15 residues long. CDR3 sequence: CASSSLAGGGNEQYF. The CDR3 DNA is TGCGCCAGCAGCTCCCTAGCGGGAGGTGGTAATGAGCAGTACTTC.

This clonotype was found many times. The chain is built from TRBV2 and TRBJ2-7; no clear D. The V gene lost 4 bases and the J gene lost 2 bases, with 3 bases spanning the gap. Germline V gives CDR1 SNHLY, CDR2 FYNNEI. The CDR3 is 11 residues long. This CDR3 is CASSGPYEQYF. The CDR3 region has the DNA TGTGCCAGCAGTGGTCCCTACGAGCAGTACTTC.

Worth noting for this clonotype: One end of the junction fails to match germline, which may point to a read error. This sequence joins TRBV9 and TRBJ1-2; the D gene is possibly TRBD1 (6 bases). Germline assignment: CDR1 SGDLS and CDR2 YYNGEE. The CDR3 runs 15 residues. In DNA, the CDR3 is TGTGCCAGCAACGTAGGGGGACTGTCCTCCTATGGCTACACCTTC. Protein product: CASNVGGLSSYGYTF.

The rearrangement links TRBV29-1 to TRBJ2-3; TRBD1 matches at 7 bases. The germline V gene has CDR1 SQVTM and CDR2 ANQGSEA. V lost 7 bases to trimming and J lost 2 bases; unmatched junction nucleotides: 9. This CDR3 has 14 amino acids. For the CDR3, the DNA is TGCAGCGCCGAGACAGGGTTCCACACAGATACGCAGTATTTT. Translating it yields CSAETGFHTDTQYF.